The following is a T cell receptor (beta chain) sequence with its context. TCRdb's table, derived via immunoSEQ multiplex PCR, lists solely in-frame clones and lacks some. This repertoire shows some 150,000 clones, more than 65% found once; its top ten account for roughly 15%. This sample was included in a study of blood T cell repertoires in COVID-19. Per the germline V gene, CDR1 is MDHEN and CDR2 is SYDVKM. The CDR3 is 14 residues long. Trimming at V came to 7 bases and at J to 6 bases, leaving 8 bases not matched to a gene. This TCR derives from a man aged 50 or older who had recovered from COVID-19. Material: PBMCs or T cells enriched from blood (not recorded which). V usage is TRBV28 and J usage is TRBJ1-1; 10 bases map to TRBD1. The CDR3 loop is CASITGQGRAEAFF. The CDR3 coding sequence is TGTGCCAGCATTACGGGACAGGGGCGCGCTGAAGCTTTCTTT.